This T cell receptor beta chain was recorded in a study of PD-1 blockade in mismatch repair-deficient tumors. Overall study context: Patients had about 13 mismatch repair-deficient cancer types and were previously treated and progressing. Notes on the study in general: Tumor-resident clones, often undetectable pretreatment in blood, expanded then contracted after pembrolizumab.

Comments on this clone: Its antigen remains unidentified.

PCR or immunohistochemistry showed mismatch repair deficiency in every enrolled patient. The V and J ends lost 2 bases and 5 bases respectively, with 7 bases between them. CDR1 and CDR2 from the germline V gene are SQVTM and ANQGSEA. The CDR3 sequence is 12 residues long. Here immunoSEQ multiplex PCR was the method, and the copy in TCRdb shows in-frame clones only, minus some. The table has just under 80,000 clones, about four fifths seen once. This sample comprised peripheral blood, obtained 44 weeks after starting pembrolizumab. The chain carries TRBV29-1 and TRBJ2-1, with D hard to call. The origin of this receptor is an adult with mismatch repair-deficient cancer. CDR3 amino acids: CSVELADNEQFF. CDR3 DNA sequence: TGCAGCGTTGAACTGGCCGACAATGAGCAGTTCTTC.